One sample yielded the 16 T cell receptor beta chains listed below, sequenced in a study of blood T cell repertoires in COVID-19. Sequenced by immunoSEQ multiplex PCR; TCRdb stores in-frame clones only, minus some. The sample lists hundreds of thousands of clones; 70% to 90% were seen once. Sequencing input: peripheral blood. These receptors were collected from a woman younger than 30 with acute or convalescent COVID-19.

The V gene is TRBV3-1 (or the pseudogene TRBV3-2), the J gene TRBJ1-6; D not certain. This CDR3 contains 17 residues. V was clipped by 0 bases and J by 2 bases, with 11 bases between them. The germline V gene has CDR1 LGHDT and CDR2 YNNKEL (reference sequence). The CDR3 DNA follows: TGTGCCAGCAGCCAAGAGCGAGGTCAAGCCTATAATTCACCCCTCCACTTT. This sequence encodes CASSQERGQAYNSPLHF.

This clone has a handful of counts. V is TRBV5-1 and J is TRBJ1-1; D gene ambiguous. The CDR3 runs to 14 residues. CDR1 is SGHRS and CDR2 is YFSETQ in the germline V gene. Trimming stripped 2 bases from V and 2 bases from J, with 10 bases between. DNA for the CDR3: TGCGCCAGCAGCTTCTCGCCGGGAAACACTGAAGCTTTCTTT. Its translation: CASSFSPGNTEAFF.

The CDR3: CASDYYSSYNEQFF. The CDR3 nucleotides are TGTGCCAGCGATTATTACAGCTCCTACAATGAGCAGTTCTTC. The rearrangement joins TRBV9 to TRBJ2-1, with D unresolved. This CDR3 is 14 amino acids long. The germline gives CDR1 SGDLS, CDR2 YYNGEE. With 7 bases removed from V and 0 bases from J, the gap between germline ends came to 11 bases.

V is TRBV5-8 and J is TRBJ2-1, with TRBD2 as a possible D gene (6 bases). Trimming removed 0 bases from V and 10 bases from J, with 11 bases in between. Germline values: CDR1 SGHTS, CDR2 YDEGEE. The CDR3 has 13 amino acids. CDR3 region: CASSLAGGVEQFF. The CDR3 DNA reads as TGTGCCAGCAGCTTGGCCGGGGGTGTGGAGCAGTTCTTC.

The chain has TRBV5-4 and TRBJ1-2; D ambiguous. Germline CDR1 is SGHNT and CDR2 is YYREEE (reference sequence). CDR3 length: 13 residues. Trimming removed 5 bases at V and 8 bases at J, with 16 bases between. The CDR3 DNA follows: TGTGCCAGCAGAACAGCGGGAAAGTGGGGCTACACCTTC. This encodes CASRTAGKWGYTF.

This clone has only one observation. This chain links TRBV19 with TRBJ2-3; 8 bases agree with TRBD1. Germline CDR1 LNHDA, CDR2 SQIVND (reference sequence). This CDR3 spans 16 amino acids. J was trimmed by 2 bases and V by 5 bases; bases with no gene match: 9. The CDR3 DNA reads TGTGCCAGTAGTGAATCCGGGACAGGAGTCACAGATACGCAGTATTTT. As protein: CASSESGTGVTDTQYF.

Comments on this clone: Other DNA sequences from this sample encode an identical CDR3 as well. The J gene is TRBJ1-2, the V gene TRBV6-6; 8 nucleotides align to TRBD1. After removal of 7 bases from V and 4 bases from J, the junction contained 2 bases not matched to a gene. This CDR3 spans 12 amino acids. Per germline, CDR1 MNHNY and CDR2 SVGAGI (reference sequence). The CDR3 DNA sequence: TGTGCCAGCACAGGGGGCAGCTATGGCTACACCTTC. Translated: CASTGGSYGYTF.

V gene TRBV28 combines with J gene TRBJ1-1, with TRBD1 matching over 7 bases. Per the germline V gene, CDR1 is MDHEN and CDR2 is SYDVKM. The CDR3 has 17 amino acids. V was pared by 7 bases and J by 4 bases, with 18 bases of the junction left unmatched. CDR3 DNA: TGTGCCAGCACCCAATATTGGGACAGCCTGGAGGTCACTGAAGCTTTCTTT. It yields the protein CASTQYWDSLEVTEAFF.

Note on this clone: Different DNA sequences within this sample yield the same CDR3. The rearrangement joins TRBV6-5 to TRBJ1-1; D is uncertain. V lost 0 bases and J lost 0, with 5 bases in between. Germline loops: CDR1 MNHEY, CDR2 SVGAGI. This CDR3 is 14 amino acids long. In nucleotides, the CDR3 is TGTGCCAGCAGTTACTCGAGGGTGAACACTGAAGCTTTCTTT. Protein sequence: CASSYSRVNTEAFF.

The chain couples TRBV4-2 to TRBJ2-4, with a weak D call TRBD2 (5 bases). The CDR3 is 18 residues long. Germline V CDR1 and CDR2: LGHNA, YNFKEQ. Trimming stripped 1 base from V and 3 bases from J, with 19 bases between. The CDR3, as DNA: TGTGCCAGCAGCCAAGGCCCGGAGGACGCATGGGGCAAAAACATTCAGTACTTC. It yields the protein CASSQGPEDAWGKNIQYF.

The chain joins TRBV27 to TRBJ1-4, with D unclear. CDR3 length: 13 residues. Deletions cut 5 bases from V and 0 bases from J, with 4 bases between. The germline gives CDR1 MNHEY, CDR2 SMNVEV (reference sequence). CDR3 residues: CASSAATNEKLFF. The CDR3 DNA follows: TGTGCCAGCAGTGCAGCAACTAATGAAAAACTGTTTTTT.

This clone was detected only once. This chain joins TRBV6-5 and TRBJ1-5; 10 bases agree with TRBD1. The V gene end was trimmed by 6 bases and the J gene end by 5 bases; junction bases not matched to a gene: 4. The CDR3 contains 14 residues. CDR1 and CDR2 from the germline V gene are MNHEY and SVGAGI. The CDR3 region has the DNA TGTGCCAGCAGGGTGACAGGGGGCGATCAGCCCCAGCATTTT. This sequence encodes CASRVTGGDQPQHF.

This clone was detected only once. This chain links TRBV6-2 or TRBV6-3 with TRBJ2-1, with no clear D. The CDR3 is 11 amino acids. Germline V lookup: CDR1 MNHEY, CDR2 SVGEGT. V dropped 6 bases and J dropped 10 bases, with 10 bases sitting between them. CDR3 bases: TGTGCCAGCAGCGTGACTGAAGAGCAGTTCTTC. Its translation: CASSVTEEQFF.

The genes are TRBV9 and TRBJ1-2; TRBD1 matches at 9 bases. V lost 4 bases and J lost 4; bases outside the gene matches: 8. This CDR3 contains 15 residues. The germline V gene encodes CDR1 SGDLS and CDR2 YYNGEE. The CDR3 loop is CASSITGGPPYGYTF. DNA of the CDR3: TGTGCCAGCAGCATCACAGGGGGCCCCCCCTATGGCTACACCTTC.

The V and J genes are TRBV12-3 or TRBV12-4 and TRBJ2-7, with D possibly matching TRBD1 (5 bases). The CDR3 is 12 residues long. V was pared by 6 bases and J by 4 bases, with 10 bases between. The CDR3 protein is CASSPGFYEQYF. DNA of the CDR3: TGTGCCAGCAGCCCAGGGTTTTACGAGCAGTACTTC.

The chain is built from TRBV6-5 and TRBJ2-1, with TRBD2 matching 7 bases. Germline CDR1 reads MNHEY; CDR2 reads SVGAGI. V lost 0 bases, J lost 0 bases, and 2 bases stayed unmatched. The CDR3 has 16 residues. The DNA for the CDR3 is TGTGCCAGCAGTTACTCGGGGGGGAGCTCCTACAATGAGCAGTTCTTC. Translated: CASSYSGGSSYNEQFF.